Below, 8 T cell receptor beta chains from the same sample are listed, as sequenced in a study of brain T cells in children with intractable seizures. Time point here: blood from clinic visit 5 months post-surgery; TSC patient then seizure free. This table comes from immunoSEQ multiplex PCR, and its TCRdb copy is limited to in-frame clones, with some not included. The sample holds a few hundred thousand clones, over 85% seen once. The sequenced sample was peripheral blood, obtained roughly 5 months after surgery. Receptor source: a boy under two years old with tuberous sclerosis and intractable seizures.

This clone has just one count. The chain carries TRBV7-2 and TRBJ2-2, with 7 bases aligning to TRBD1. V lost 5 bases to trimming and J lost 6 bases; unmatched junction nucleotides: 12. From germline, CDR1 is SGHTA and CDR2 FQGNSA. The CDR3 covers 16 residues. The CDR3 here is CASSRLTGTKAGELFF. CDR3 coding DNA: TGTGCCAGCAGCCGCCTGACAGGGACCAAGGCCGGGGAGCTGTTTTTT.

The chain is built from TRBV19 and TRBJ2-2; D unclear. Deletions cut 3 bases from V and 1 base from J, with 3 bases between. This CDR3 is 13 amino acids long. CDR1 LNHDA and CDR2 SQIVND come from the germline V gene (reference sequence). This CDR3 is CASSIGNTGELFF. The CDR3 bases are TGTGCCAGTAGTATCGGGAACACCGGGGAGCTGTTTTTT.

In this sample, this clone turned up once. CDR3 coding DNA: TGTGCCAGCAGCCTGGGGGGGTTCGAGCAGTACTTC. It is translated as CASSLGGFEQYF. The chain uses TRBV28 and TRBJ2-7, with 7 bases that match TRBD2. The CDR3 is 12 residues long. Trimming took 6 bases from V and 6 from J; bases not matched to a gene: 5. Germline values: CDR1 MDHEN, CDR2 SYDVKM.

This clone was seen once. The chain uses TRBV7-8 and TRBJ2-7; perhaps TRBD2 as D (5 bases). This CDR3 region has 14 residues. V was clipped by 3 bases and J by 0 bases, with 9 bases between them. Germline V lookup: CDR1 SGHVS, CDR2 FQNEAQ. CDR3 residues: CASSFSSSSYEQYF. For the CDR3, the DNA is TGTGCCAGCAGCTTTTCTAGCAGCTCCTACGAGCAGTACTTC.

The gene calls are TRBV2 and TRBJ1-2; 11 bases are a match to TRBD1. CDR1 is SNHLY, CDR2 FYNNEI, per germline. The V and J ends lost 0 bases and 7 bases, in that order; junction bases with no gene match: 7. This CDR3 spans 16 amino acids. The CDR3 DNA follows: TGTGCCAGCAGTGAAGCAGGAGGACAGGGGGCGCGTGGCTACACCTTC. It specifies CASSEAGGQGARGYTF.

The chain combines TRBV3-1 (or the pseudogene TRBV3-2) with TRBJ2-3; a weak D match, TRBD2 (6 bases). The CDR3 has 11 residues. V was clipped by 9 bases and J by 4 bases, with 8 bases between them. CDR1 is LGHDT and CDR2 is YNNKEL in the germline V gene (reference sequence). CDR3 sequence reads: CARGRSDTQYF. CDR3 sequence (DNA): TGTGCCAGGGGGAGGTCAGATACGCAGTATTTT.

The chain combines TRBV15 with TRBJ1-2; 11 bases line up with TRBD1. V lost 0 bases to trimming and J lost 3 bases; unmatched junction nucleotides: 3. Per germline, CDR1 LNHNV and CDR2 YYDKDF (reference sequence). This CDR3 is 16 amino acids long. Here the CDR3 reads CATSRDRTGGYYGYTF. The CDR3 DNA sequence: TGTGCCACCAGCAGAGATAGGACAGGGGGCTACTATGGCTACACCTTC. Looking up the rest from reference TRBV15 and TRBJ1-2 gives the full variable domain: DAMVIQNPRYQVTQFGKPVTLSCSQTLNHNVMYWYQQKSSQAPKLLFHYYDKDFNNEADTPDNFQSRRPNTSFCFLDIRSPGLGDTAMYLCATSRDRTGGYYGYTFGSGTRLTVV.

The V and J genes are TRBV2 and TRBJ1-1; possibly TRBD1 for D (5 bases). Germline V gives CDR1 SNHLY, CDR2 FYNNEI. Deletions cut 10 bases from V and 0 bases from J, with 12 bases between. This CDR3 spans 13 amino acids. The CDR3 nucleotides are TGTGCCACTCACCAGGGAATGAACACTGAAGCTTTCTTT. Translation gives CATHQGMNTEAFF.